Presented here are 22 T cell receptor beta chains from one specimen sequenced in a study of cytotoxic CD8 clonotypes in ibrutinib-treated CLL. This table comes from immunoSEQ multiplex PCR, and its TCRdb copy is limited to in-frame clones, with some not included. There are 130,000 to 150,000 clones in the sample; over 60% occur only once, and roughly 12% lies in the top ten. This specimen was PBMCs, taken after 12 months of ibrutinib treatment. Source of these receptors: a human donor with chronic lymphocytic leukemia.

The CDR3: CASSLAGITSYEQYF. CDR3 nucleotide sequence: TGTGCCAGTAGTCTTGCAGGGATAACCTCCTACGAGCAGTACTTC. J is TRBJ2-7 and V is TRBV19; weak D call: TRBD1 (5 bases). CDR3 length: 15 amino acids. V lost 5 bases to trimming and J lost 0 bases, with 14 bases between them. The germline V gene encodes CDR1 LNHDA and CDR2 SQIVND (reference sequence).

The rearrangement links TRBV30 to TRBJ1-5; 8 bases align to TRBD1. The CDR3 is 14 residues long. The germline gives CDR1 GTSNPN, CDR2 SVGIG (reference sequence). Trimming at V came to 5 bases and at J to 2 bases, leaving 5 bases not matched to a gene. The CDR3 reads CAWGQGFGNQPQHF. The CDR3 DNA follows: TGTGCCTGGGGACAGGGTTTTGGCAATCAGCCCCAGCATTTT.

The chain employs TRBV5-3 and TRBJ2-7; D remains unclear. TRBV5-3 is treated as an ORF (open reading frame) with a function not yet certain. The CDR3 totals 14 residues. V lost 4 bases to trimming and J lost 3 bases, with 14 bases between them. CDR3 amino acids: CARSPRWTIYEQYF. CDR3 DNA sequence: TGTGCCAGAAGCCCCCGATGGACGATCTACGAGCAGTACTTC.

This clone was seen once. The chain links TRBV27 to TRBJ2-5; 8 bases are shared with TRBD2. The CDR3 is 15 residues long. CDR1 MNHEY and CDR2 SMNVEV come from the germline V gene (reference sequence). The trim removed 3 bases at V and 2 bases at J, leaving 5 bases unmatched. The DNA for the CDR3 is TGTGCCAGCAGTTTCGGCGGGAGGATACAAGAGACCCAGTACTTC. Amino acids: CASSFGGRIQETQYF.

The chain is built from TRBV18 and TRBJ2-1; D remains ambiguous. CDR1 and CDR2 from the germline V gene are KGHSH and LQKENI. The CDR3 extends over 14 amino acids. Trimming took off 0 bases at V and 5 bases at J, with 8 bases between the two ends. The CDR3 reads CASSPPIQNNEQFF. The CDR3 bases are TGTGCCAGCTCACCACCGATACAGAACAATGAGCAGTTCTTC.

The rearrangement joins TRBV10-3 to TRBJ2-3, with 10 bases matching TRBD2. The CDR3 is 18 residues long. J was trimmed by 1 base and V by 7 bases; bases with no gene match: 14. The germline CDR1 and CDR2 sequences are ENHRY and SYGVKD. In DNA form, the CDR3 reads TGTGCCATCACCGACCTAGCGGGAGTTCGGAGGGGCACAGATACGCAGTATTTT. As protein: CAITDLAGVRRGTDTQYF.

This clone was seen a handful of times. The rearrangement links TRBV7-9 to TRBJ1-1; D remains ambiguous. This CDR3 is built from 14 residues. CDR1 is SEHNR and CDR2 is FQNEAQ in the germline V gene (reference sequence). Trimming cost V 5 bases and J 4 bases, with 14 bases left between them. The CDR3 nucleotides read TGTGCCAGCAGCCCCGACACGACAATCACTGAAGCTTTCTTT. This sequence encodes CASSPDTTITEAFF.

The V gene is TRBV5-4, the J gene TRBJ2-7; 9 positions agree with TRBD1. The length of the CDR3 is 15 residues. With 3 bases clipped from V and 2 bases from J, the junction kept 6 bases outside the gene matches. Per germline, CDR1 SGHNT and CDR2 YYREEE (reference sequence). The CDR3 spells CASSWKDRGTYEQYF. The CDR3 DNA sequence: TGTGCCAGCAGCTGGAAGGACAGGGGCACCTACGAGCAGTACTTC. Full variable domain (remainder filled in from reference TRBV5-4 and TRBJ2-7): ETGVTQSPTHLIKTRGQQVTLRCSSQSGHNTVSWYQQALGQGPQFIFQYYREEENGRGNFPPRFSGLQFPNYSSELNVNALELDDSALYLCASSWKDRGTYEQYFGPGTRLTVT.

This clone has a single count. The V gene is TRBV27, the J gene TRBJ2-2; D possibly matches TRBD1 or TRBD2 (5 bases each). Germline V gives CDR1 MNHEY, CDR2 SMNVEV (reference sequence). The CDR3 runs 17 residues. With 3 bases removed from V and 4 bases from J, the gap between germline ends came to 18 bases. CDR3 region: CASSLGVGGGRTGELFF. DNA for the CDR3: TGTGCCAGCAGTTTGGGGGTGGGCGGAGGACGCACCGGGGAGCTGTTTTTT.

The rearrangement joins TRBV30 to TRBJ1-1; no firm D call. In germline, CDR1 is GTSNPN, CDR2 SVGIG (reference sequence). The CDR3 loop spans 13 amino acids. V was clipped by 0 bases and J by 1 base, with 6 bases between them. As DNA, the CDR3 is TGTGCCTGGAGTGTATTAGGGAACACTGAAGCTTTCTTT. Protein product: CAWSVLGNTEAFF.

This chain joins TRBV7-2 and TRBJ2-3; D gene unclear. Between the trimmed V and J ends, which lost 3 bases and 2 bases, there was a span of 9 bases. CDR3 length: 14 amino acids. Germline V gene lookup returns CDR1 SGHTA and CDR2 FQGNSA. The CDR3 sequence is CASSLSLSTDTQYF. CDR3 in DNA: TGTGCCAGCAGCTTGAGTCTATCCACAGATACGCAGTATTTT. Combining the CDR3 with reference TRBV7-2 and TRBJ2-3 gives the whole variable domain GAGVSQSPSNKVTEKGKDVELRCDPISGHTALYWYRQSLGQGLEFLIYFQGNSAPDKSGLPSDRFSAERTGGSVSTLTIQRTQQEDSAVYLCASSLSLSTDTQYFGPGTRLTVL.

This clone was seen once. CDR3: CASSLFLGDGNQPQHF. The CDR3 nucleotides are TGTGCCAGCAGCTTATTCCTGGGGGACGGCAATCAGCCCCAGCATTTT. The J gene is TRBJ1-5, the V gene TRBV7-2; a weak D match, TRBD1 (5 bases). Germline-derived CDR1 and CDR2 are SGHTA and FQGNSA. This CDR3 comprises 16 residues. V was clipped by 2 bases and J by 2 bases, with 13 bases between them.

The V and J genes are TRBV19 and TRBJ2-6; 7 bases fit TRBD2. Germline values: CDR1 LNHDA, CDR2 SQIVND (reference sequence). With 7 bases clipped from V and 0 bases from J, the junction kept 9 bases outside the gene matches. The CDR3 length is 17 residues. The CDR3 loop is CASIRLADFSGANVLTF. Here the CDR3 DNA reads TGTGCCAGTATCCGCCTAGCGGACTTCTCTGGGGCCAACGTCCTGACTTTC.

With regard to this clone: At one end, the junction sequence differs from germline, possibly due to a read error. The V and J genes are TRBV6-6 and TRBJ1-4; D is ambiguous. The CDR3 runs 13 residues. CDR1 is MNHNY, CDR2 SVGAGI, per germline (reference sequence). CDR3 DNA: TGTGCCAGCAGTTACAGGGCTAACGAAAAACTGTTTTTT. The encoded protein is CASSYRANEKLFF.

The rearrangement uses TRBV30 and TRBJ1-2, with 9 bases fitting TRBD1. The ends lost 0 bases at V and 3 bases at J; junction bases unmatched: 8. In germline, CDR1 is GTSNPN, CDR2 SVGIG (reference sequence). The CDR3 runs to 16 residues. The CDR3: CAWSVLGQGSHYGYTF. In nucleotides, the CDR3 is TGTGCCTGGAGTGTACTGGGACAGGGAAGTCACTATGGCTACACCTTC.

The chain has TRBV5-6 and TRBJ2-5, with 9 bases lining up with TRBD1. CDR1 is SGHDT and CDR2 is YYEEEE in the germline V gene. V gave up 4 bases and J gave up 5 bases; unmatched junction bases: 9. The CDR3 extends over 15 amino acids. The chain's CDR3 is CASSAGQGLLETQYF. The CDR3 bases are TGTGCCAGCAGCGCGGGACAGGGTTTATTGGAGACCCAGTACTTC.

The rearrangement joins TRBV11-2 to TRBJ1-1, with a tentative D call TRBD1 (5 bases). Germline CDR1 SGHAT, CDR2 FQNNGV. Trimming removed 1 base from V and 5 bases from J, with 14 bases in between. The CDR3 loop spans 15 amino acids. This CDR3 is CASSLAHGGGTEAFF. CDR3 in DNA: TGTGCCAGCAGCTTAGCTCACGGGGGTGGGACTGAAGCTTTCTTT.

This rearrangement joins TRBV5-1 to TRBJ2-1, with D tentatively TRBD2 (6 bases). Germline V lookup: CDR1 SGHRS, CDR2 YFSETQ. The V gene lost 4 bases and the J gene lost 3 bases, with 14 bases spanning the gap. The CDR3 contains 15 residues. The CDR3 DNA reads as TGCGCCAGCAGCGCCTCTACTAGCCTCTACAATGAGCAGTTCTTC. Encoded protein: CASSASTSLYNEQFF.

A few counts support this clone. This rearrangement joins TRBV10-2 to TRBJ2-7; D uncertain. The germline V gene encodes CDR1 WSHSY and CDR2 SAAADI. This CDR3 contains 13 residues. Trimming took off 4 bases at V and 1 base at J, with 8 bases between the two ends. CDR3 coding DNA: TGCGCCAGCAGTGTAGTCAAATCCTACGAGCAGTACTTC. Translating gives CASSVVKSYEQYF.

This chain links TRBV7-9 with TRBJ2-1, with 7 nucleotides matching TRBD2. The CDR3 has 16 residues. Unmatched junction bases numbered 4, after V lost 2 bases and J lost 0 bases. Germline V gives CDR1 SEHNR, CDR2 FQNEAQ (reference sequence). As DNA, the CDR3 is TGTGCCAGCAGCTTATTGCGGGAGAGCTCCTACAATGAGCAGTTCTTC. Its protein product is CASSLLRESSYNEQFF. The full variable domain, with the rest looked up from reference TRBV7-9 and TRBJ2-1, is DTGVSQNPRHKITKRGQNVTFRCDPISEHNRLYWYRQTLGQGPEFLTYFQNEAQLEKSRLLSDRFSAERPKGSFSTLEIQRTEQGDSAMYLCASSLLRESSYNEQFFGPGTRLTVL.

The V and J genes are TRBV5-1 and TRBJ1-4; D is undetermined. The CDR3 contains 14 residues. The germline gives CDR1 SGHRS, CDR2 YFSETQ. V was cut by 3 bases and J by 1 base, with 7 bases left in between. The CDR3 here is CASSSLGTNEKLFF. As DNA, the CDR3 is TGCGCCAGCAGCTCCCTCGGAACTAATGAAAAACTGTTTTTT.

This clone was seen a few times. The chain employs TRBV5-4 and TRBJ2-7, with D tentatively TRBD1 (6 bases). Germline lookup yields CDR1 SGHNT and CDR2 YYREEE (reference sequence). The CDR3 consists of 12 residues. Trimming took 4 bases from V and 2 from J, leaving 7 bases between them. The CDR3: CASSNRAYEQYF. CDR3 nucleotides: TGTGCCAGCAGCAACAGGGCCTACGAGCAGTACTTC.